This TCR beta chain originates from a study of blood T cell repertoires in COVID-19. Study-level background: The cDNA or gDNA used as material had been derived from T cells, B-cell-depleted T cells, or PBMCs.

Methods used by the authors: For nucleated cells, counts were estimated from reference gene primer amplification. Assay used: immunoSEQ multiplex PCR; TCRdb lists only in-frame clones, some missing. Clone size and V and J calls were adopted from that table, with D and trimming inferred from the DNA. Here the sample spans 470,000 or so clones, 70% to 90% being singletons. Recruitment covered about two dozen US areas and drew participants whose ages spanned roughly 18 to 100 years. Germline loops: CDR1 LNHNV, CDR2 YYDKDF (reference sequence). The V end lost 1 base, the J end lost 5 bases, and 14 bases lay between the germline ends. This CDR3 spans 15 amino acids.

Material for sequencing was PBMCs or T cells enriched from blood (not recorded which). This TCR was recovered from a woman under 30 with acute COVID-19. The rearrangement links TRBV15 to TRBJ2-5, with D possibly TRBD2 on 5 matching bases. The CDR3 region is CATSRVGESGETQYF. The CDR3 nucleotides read TGTGCCACCAGCAGAGTCGGGGAGTCTGGCGAGACCCAGTACTTC.